The 26 T cell receptor beta chains presented below share a single source sample, sequenced in a study of vaccination and CD4 T cells after COVID-19. The antigens of these receptors remain unknown. Treatment given: approximately nine-day PBMC culture with coronavirus spike peptide pools or control peptides (ViraFEST assay). The Oncomine TCR Beta short-read assay generated sequence data from the DNA of cultured CD4+ T cells. TCRdb re-called the PCR reads through MiXCR, storing one row per CDR3 protein. This sample has 11,000 to 15,000 distinct CDR3 sequences, with 25% to 35% found just once. The sequencing sample was made of cultured CD4+ T cells from blood. The receptors were gathered from a human donor with COVID-19.

The chain has TRBV7-2 and TRBJ2-5; D not resolved. Trimming pared 2 bases from V and 2 bases from J, leaving 6 bases between. CDR1 and CDR2 (germline): SGHTA, FQGNSA. This CDR3 region has 13 residues. The CDR3 sequence: CASSLLRQETQYF. The CDR3 DNA sequence: TGTGCCAGCAGCTTATTGCGGCAAGAGACCCAGTACTTC.

This clonotype was detected only a few times. This chain joins TRBV15 and TRBJ2-6; 9 bases line up with TRBD1. The V segment lost 3 bases and the J segment 3 bases; nucleotides outside the gene matches: 12. Germline values: CDR1 LNHNV, CDR2 YYDKDF (reference sequence). This CDR3 region has 19 residues. The CDR3: CATSSLRDRVLLGANVLTF. The CDR3 region has the DNA TGTGCCACCAGCAGCCTCCGGGACAGGGTTCTTCTTGGGGCCAACGTCCTGACTTTC.

This clonotype came up a few times. The chain carries TRBV20-1 and TRBJ2-3; the D is unclear. CDR1 and CDR2 from the germline V gene are DFQATT and SNEGSKA (reference sequence). This CDR3 comprises 15 residues. Trimming cost V 6 bases and J 4 bases, with 20 bases left between them. CDR3 DNA: TGCAGTGCCAAGGCCCGACCCCAACCCGCAGATACGCAGTATTTT. This gives the protein CSAKARPQPADTQYF.

This clonotype was observed a few times. This chain links TRBV27 with TRBJ2-7; no firm D call. CDR1 is MNHEY and CDR2 is SMNVEV in the germline V gene (reference sequence). V gave up 6 bases and J gave up 7 bases, with 19 bases separating them. The CDR3 is 14 residues long. CDR3 region: CASSPSQLGFEQYF. As DNA, the CDR3 is TGTGCCAGCAGCCCCTCCCAGCTAGGTTTTGAGCAGTACTTC.

The V and J genes are TRBV5-8 and TRBJ2-7; tentatively, D is TRBD2 (5 bases). Germline values: CDR1 SGHTS, CDR2 YDEGEE. CDR3 length: 13 residues. With 0 bases removed from V and 2 bases from J, the gap between germline ends came to 6 bases. Written as DNA, the CDR3 is TGTGCCAGCAGCTTGGAGAGGGCCTACGAGCAGTACTTC. Protein sequence: CASSLERAYEQYF.

The V and J genes are TRBV7-2 and TRBJ1-6, with 7 bases that match TRBD1. V dropped 5 bases and J dropped 1; count of bases not matched to a gene: 8. The CDR3 runs 17 residues. Germline V lookup: CDR1 SGHTA, CDR2 FQGNSA. The CDR3 loop reads CASSPQGGVSYNSPLHF. CDR3 DNA sequence: TGTGCCAGCAGCCCCCAGGGGGGTGTTTCCTATAATTCACCCCTCCACTTT.

This clonotype qualifies as hyperexpanded. V gene TRBV20-1 combines with J gene TRBJ2-3; D may be TRBD2 (5 bases). Deletions cut 4 bases from V and 2 bases from J, with 10 bases between. This CDR3 has 13 amino acids. Germline lookup yields CDR1 DFQATT and CDR2 SNEGSKA (reference sequence). CDR3 in DNA: TGCAGTGCTACTAGCCTTTCCACAGATACGCAGTATTTT. This codes for CSATSLSTDTQYF.

The chain links TRBV5-4 to TRBJ1-3; D is possibly TRBD1 (6 bases). The V and J ends lost 5 bases and 7 bases respectively, with 16 bases between them. This CDR3 has 14 amino acids. Per the germline V gene, CDR1 is SGHNT and CDR2 is YYREEE (reference sequence). This CDR3 reads CASSDRSTGNTIYF. CDR3 in DNA: TGTGCCAGCAGTGACAGGAGCACGGGGAACACCATATATTTT. The full variable domain, rest sourced from reference TRBV5-4 and TRBJ1-3, is ETGVTQSPTHLIKTRGQQVTLRCSSQSGHNTVSWYQQALGQGPQFIFQYYREEENGRGNFPPRFSGLQFPNYSSELNVNALELDDSALYLCASSDRSTGNTIYFGEGSWLTVV.

This clonotype was picked up a small number of times. The chain couples TRBV6-5 to TRBJ2-4, with D perhaps matching TRBD1 or TRBD2 (6 bases each). With 2 bases removed from V and 8 bases from J, the gap between germline ends came to 13 bases. Germline V gene sequence: CDR1 MNHEY, CDR2 SVGAGI. The CDR3 spans 14 residues. The CDR3 reads CASSYLEGGYIQYF. CDR3 bases: TGTGCCAGCAGTTACCTTGAGGGGGGATACATTCAGTACTTC.

This clonotype was observed a handful of times. This sequence joins TRBV27 and TRBJ1-2, with 8 bases fitting TRBD1. Germline V gives CDR1 MNHEY, CDR2 SMNVEV (reference sequence). Germline trimming cut 7 bases from V and 1 base from J; bases unmatched to any gene: 8. The CDR3 covers 15 residues. The CDR3 DNA reads TGTGCCAGCACCACGGACAGGGCCGGTAACTATGGCTACACCTTC. It translates to CASTTDRAGNYGYTF.

In this sample, this clonotype turned up a few times. The rearrangement links TRBV15 to TRBJ1-1; a weak D match, TRBD1 (5 bases). The CDR3 consists of 16 residues. V dropped 1 base and J dropped 0 bases, with 12 bases sitting between them. Germline V gives CDR1 LNHNV, CDR2 YYDKDF (reference sequence). In DNA form, the CDR3 reads TGTGCCACCAGCAGAGGGGCAGGGTTCATGAACACTGAAGCTTTCTTT. This codes for CATSRGAGFMNTEAFF.

This chain joins TRBV7-2 and TRBJ2-1; tentative D call: TRBD2 (6 bases). Between the trimmed V and J ends, which lost 2 bases and 6 bases, there was a span of 11 bases. The CDR3 runs 14 residues. Germline V gene lookup returns CDR1 SGHTA and CDR2 FQGNSA. The CDR3 DNA sequence: TGTGCCAGCAGCTTATTCCTGACTAGCAATGAGCAGTTCTTC. Protein sequence: CASSLFLTSNEQFF.

The chain carries TRBV20-1 and TRBJ2-7; D call uncertain. Germline CDR1 is DFQATT and CDR2 is SNEGSKA (reference sequence). Deletions cut 1 base from V and 3 bases from J, with 4 bases between. The CDR3 is made up of 11 amino acids. CDR3 coding DNA: TGCAGTGCTAGAGTGGACTACGAGCAGTACTTC. Its translation is CSARVDYEQYF.

This clonotype was seen only a few times. The J gene is TRBJ2-5, the V gene TRBV30; D not resolved. Germline loops: CDR1 GTSNPN, CDR2 SVGIG (reference sequence). With 1 base removed from V and 7 bases from J, the gap between germline ends came to 7 bases. The CDR3 extends over 11 amino acids. CDR3 bases: TGTGCCTGGAGTGGGTCGGTGACCCAGTACTTC. It yields the protein CAWSGSVTQYF.

The gene calls are TRBV20-1 and TRBJ2-3; no clear D gene. CDR3 length: 12 amino acids. Germline V gene data show CDR1 as DFQATT and CDR2 as SNEGSKA (reference sequence). Trimming removed 1 base from V and 4 bases from J, with 6 bases in between. As DNA, the CDR3 is TGCAGTGCTAGAGTTAGTCCAGATACGCAGTATTTT. Protein sequence: CSARVSPDTQYF.

This clonotype was detected only a few times. The chain carries TRBV19 and TRBJ1-5; 11 bases align to TRBD1. V shed 4 bases and J 4 bases; nucleotides not matched to a gene: 6. The CDR3 loop spans 16 amino acids. The germline V gene has CDR1 LNHDA and CDR2 SQIVND (reference sequence). CDR3 region: CASSKTGTGGNQPQHF. The CDR3 bases are TGTGCCAGTAGTAAAACTGGGACAGGGGGAAATCAGCCCCAGCATTTT.

This clonotype is medium-sized (0.01 to 0.1%) in the sample. The chain recombines TRBV6-4 with TRBJ1-1; D is ambiguous. This CDR3 comprises 14 residues. V was pared by 4 bases and J by 2 bases, with 11 bases between. Germline V gene sequence: CDR1 MRHNA, CDR2 SNTAGT. CDR3 protein: CASSVSPGNTEAFF. The DNA for the CDR3 is TGTGCCAGCAGTGTCTCACCGGGAAACACTGAAGCTTTCTTT.

The chain is built from TRBV5-1 and TRBJ1-2; 10 positions match TRBD1. The junction had 6 bases not matched to a gene; V was cut back by 2 bases and J by 8 bases. The CDR3 covers 14 residues. The germline gives CDR1 SGHRS, CDR2 YFSETQ. CDR3 protein: CASSFQTGGEGYTF. Here the CDR3 DNA reads TGCGCCAGCAGCTTCCAGACAGGGGGCGAGGGCTACACCTTC.

This clonotype was counted between two and nine times. CDR3: CATIRDGNSNQPQHF. CDR3 coding DNA: TGTGCCACCATCAGGGACGGTAATAGCAATCAGCCCCAGCATTTT. The chain combines TRBV24-1 with TRBJ1-5; D may be TRBD1 (5 bases). Looked up from germline, CDR1 is KGHDR and CDR2 is SFDVKD. The CDR3 contains 15 residues. Trimming left V 8 bases short and J 0 bases short, with 13 bases between.

The V gene is TRBV20-1, the J gene TRBJ2-7; 9 bases agree with TRBD1. The CDR3 consists of 14 residues. From germline, CDR1 is DFQATT and CDR2 SNEGSKA (reference sequence). The CDR3 DNA follows: TGCAGCGTTATGGGACAGGGAACTCGATACGAGCAGTACTTC. Amino acids: CSVMGQGTRYEQYF.

The V gene is TRBV19, the J gene TRBJ2-3, with TRBD2 matching over 12 bases. Germline CDR1 is LNHDA and CDR2 is SQIVND (reference sequence). This CDR3 is 14 amino acids long. J was trimmed by 6 bases and V by 6 bases; bases with no gene match: 4. DNA of the CDR3: TGTGCCAGTAGGACTAGCGGGGGCTGGGATACGCAGTATTTT. Its protein is CASRTSGGWDTQYF.

The CDR3 loop is CASSIDGYQPQHF. DNA of the CDR3: TGTGCCAGTAGTATAGACGGCTATCAGCCCCAGCATTTT. The J gene is TRBJ1-5, the V gene TRBV19; D unclear. The CDR3 is 13 amino acids. Germline CDR1 reads LNHDA; CDR2 reads SQIVND (reference sequence). V lost 0 bases and J lost 5, with 5 bases in between.

This clonotype is termed medium-sized. This rearrangement joins TRBV15 to TRBJ1-5; D ambiguous. This CDR3 is built from 15 residues. Trimming cost V 5 bases and J 1 base, with 12 bases left between them. Per the germline V gene, CDR1 is LNHNV and CDR2 is YYDKDF (reference sequence). CDR3 DNA: TGTGCCACCAGCTCGGACCCCCGGAGCAATCAGCCCCAGCATTTT. Its translation: CATSSDPRSNQPQHF.

This clonotype was seen only a few times. The chain uses TRBV2 and TRBJ2-7; TRBD1 matches 7 bases. This CDR3 has 12 residues. Germline V CDR1 and CDR2: SNHLY, FYNNEI. V lost 5 bases to trimming and J lost 3 bases; unmatched junction nucleotides: 1. CDR3 sequence (DNA): TGTGCCAGCAGTCGACAGGGCTACGAGCAGTACTTC. Amino acids: CASSRQGYEQYF. Full variable domain (outside the CDR3, taken from reference TRBV2 and TRBJ2-7): EPEVTQTPSHQVTQMGQEVILRCVPISNHLYFYWYRQILGQKVEFLVSFYNNEISEKSEIFDDQFSVERPDGSNFTLKIRSTKLEDSAMYFCASSRQGYEQYFGPGTRLTVT.

This clonotype is labeled as medium-sized (0.01 to 0.1%). The rearrangement links TRBV24-1 to TRBJ2-2, with D maybe TRBD2 (5 bases). This CDR3 region has 14 residues. From germline, CDR1 is KGHDR and CDR2 SFDVKD. The germline V and J ends were trimmed by 2 bases and 5 bases, with 8 bases remaining between them. The CDR3 DNA is TGTGCCACCAGTGATTACCCGGGAACCGGGGAGCTGTTTTTT. Amino acid sequence: CATSDYPGTGELFF.

This clonotype has more than one count but fewer than ten. The chain recombines TRBV2 with TRBJ2-3; 9 bases are shared with TRBD1. Per germline, CDR1 SNHLY and CDR2 FYNNEI. Trimming cost V 2 bases and J 3 bases; bases outside gene matches: 3. This CDR3 region has 15 residues. The CDR3 nucleotides are TGTGCCAGCAGTGAACAGGGGACAGGGACAGATACGCAGTATTTT. It codes for CASSEQGTGTDTQYF.